A selection of T cell receptor beta chains follows, all from one sample in a study of technical replicates of blood from several donors. Repertoires were generated with immunoSEQ multiplex PCR, while TCRdb's copy carries only in-frame clones and drops some. The table records 40,000 to 60,000 clones, around 84% of them present only once. The sequencing input was PBMCs. All receptors come from a human donor in good health. Some clones in this sample may be carry-over from other donors' samples. Each CDR3 is given without its conserved first and last residue.

TRBV6-1	TRBJ2-7	ASRSPPETYEQY
TRBV5-1	TRBJ2-5	ASSSGGLAEETQY
TRBV7-2	TRBJ1-4	ASSRGSYNEKLF
TRBV15	TRBJ2-3	ATSRDGARVTTDTQY
TRBV6-5	TRBJ2-5	ASSYSQGVKTQY
TRBV11-2	TRBJ1-3	ASSDTLIGQASGNTIY
TRBV10-3	TRBJ2-3	AISRLAGGQDTQY
TRBV5-1	TRBJ2-7	ASSSLTGFGYEQY
TRBV15	TRBJ1-3	ATSRDSWGSSGNTIY
TRBV15	TRBJ1-4	ATSRDLSGVF
TRBV6-6	TRBJ1-5	ASHSGGSNQPQH
TRBV4-1	TRBJ1-6	ASSQDRAANSPLH
TRBV2	TRBJ2-7	ASSDQGGLYEQY
TRBV28	TRBJ2-7	ASSDPGQGTYEQY
TRBV25-1	TRBJ1-2	ASSDLQGYGYT
TRBV4-3	TRBJ2-7	ASSQDLRHSSSYEQY
TRBV6-5	TRBJ2-7	ASSYAGEQY
TRBV5-1	TRBJ1-5	ASSLQGDQPQH
TRBV5-6	TRBJ2-1	ASSFGSVHNEQF
TRBV20-1	TRBJ2-1	SAAGPNEQF
TRBV19	TRBJ2-5	ASSVEGASGTQY
TRBV10-3	TRBJ1-3	AISAGLLDTIY
TRBV7-9	TRBJ1-6	ASSGQGGGLH
TRBV18	TRBJ1-1	ASSPQGAKPEAF
TRBV7-8	TRBJ1-1	ASSLGGLYTEAF
TRBV5-1	TRBJ2-7	ASSPGTVAYEQY
TRBV5-1	TRBJ1-2	ASSPGQLYPYGYT
TRBV6-5	TRBJ1-1	ASRGQLNTEAF
TRBV18	TRBJ2-1	ASSLSGGGNEQF
TRBV7-8	TRBJ1-5	ASSWGQGGNQPQH
TRBV9	TRBJ2-2	ASSVVGGAGELF
TRBV30	TRBJ1-1	AWFGDYTEAF
TRBV4-3	TRBJ2-5	ASSHSLAGGLEGETQY
TRBV18	TRBJ2-7	ASSPLDLSEQY
TRBV2	TRBJ1-1	ASRSGLTGGTEAF
TRBV7-9	TRBJ1-4	ASSPRPGQGGEKLF
TRBV2	TRBJ2-5	ASSEGQGWGTQY
TRBV7-9	TRBJ2-5	ASSRGSQETQY
TRBV9	TRBJ1-1	ASSGSQGRSVTEAF
TRBV6-1	TRBJ2-7	ASSRGLSYEQY
TRBV7-2	TRBJ2-5	ASSLRDRGRETQY
TRBV9	TRBJ2-2	ASSVPSMDRHNTGELF
TRBV19	TRBJ1-2	ASSIAGAGGYT
TRBV9	TRBJ2-3	ASSRSGGAGTDTQY
TRBV6-4	TRBJ2-3	ASSDSVAGGTDTQY
TRBV5-1	TRBJ1-4	ASSSRQGGGEKLF
TRBV4-2	TRBJ2-7	ASSQSSGSYEQY
TRBV5-1	TRBJ1-5	ASSPGQGVNNQPQH
TRBV5-1	TRBJ1-1	ASSLGRNPGSAF
TRBV5-1	TRBJ1-2	ASSFTDRGVYGYT
TRBV11-3	TRBJ1-4	ASSAFSQGLKLF
TRBV18	TRBJ2-3	ASSPSSGGTDTQY
TRBV27	TRBJ1-2	ASSFYPHGGYT
TRBV6-5	TRBJ2-5	ASSTGLQETQY
TRBV4-1	TRBJ1-4	ASSHNTGENEKLF
TRBV5-5	TRBJ1-1	ASSSDAGTGNTEAF
TRBV5-1	TRBJ1-3	ASSQGAGNTIY
TRBV27	TRBJ2-1	ASSLTGGSYNEQF